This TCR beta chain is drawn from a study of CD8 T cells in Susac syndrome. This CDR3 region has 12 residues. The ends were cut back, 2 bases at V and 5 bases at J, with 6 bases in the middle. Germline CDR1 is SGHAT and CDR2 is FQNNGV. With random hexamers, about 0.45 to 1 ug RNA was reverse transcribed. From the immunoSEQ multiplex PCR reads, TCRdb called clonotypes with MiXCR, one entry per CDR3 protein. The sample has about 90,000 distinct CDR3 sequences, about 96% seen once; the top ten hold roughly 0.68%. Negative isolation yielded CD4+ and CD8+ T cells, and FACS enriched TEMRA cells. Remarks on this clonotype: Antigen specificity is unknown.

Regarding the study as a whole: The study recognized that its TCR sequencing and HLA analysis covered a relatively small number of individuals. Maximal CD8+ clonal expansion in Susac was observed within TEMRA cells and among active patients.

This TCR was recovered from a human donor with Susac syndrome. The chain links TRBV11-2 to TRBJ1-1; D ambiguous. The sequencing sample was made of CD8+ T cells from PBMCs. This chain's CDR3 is CASSLQRTEAFF. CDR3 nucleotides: TGTGCCAGCAGCTTACAGAGGACTGAAGCTTTCTTT.